This TCR beta chain was profiled in a study of T cells in localized non-small cell lung cancer. Overall study findings and caveats: Median 57 top-100 tumor clones were shared with paired adjacent lung. The study found T cell clonality highest in uninvolved adjacent lung, above tumor.

Libraries were prepared by immunoSEQ multiplex PCR; TCRdb keeps only in-frame clonotypes and omits some of them. The sample lists about 92,000 clones; roughly 90% were seen once. A word on this clone: The antigen remains undetermined.

The CDR3 contains 12 residues. V lost 2 bases to trimming and J lost 8 bases; unmatched junction nucleotides: 5. Germline V lookup: CDR1 GTSNPN, CDR2 SVGIG (reference sequence). Sequencing was performed on PBMCs, taken before any cancer treatment. This TCR was recovered from a woman aged 40-69 years with stage II squamous cell lung carcinoma. V gene TRBV30 combines with J gene TRBJ1-1, with TRBD1 matching over 7 bases. The CDR3 DNA sequence: TGTGCCTGGAGTTGGGGACAGTGGGAAGCTTTCTTT. It yields the protein CAWSWGQWEAFF.